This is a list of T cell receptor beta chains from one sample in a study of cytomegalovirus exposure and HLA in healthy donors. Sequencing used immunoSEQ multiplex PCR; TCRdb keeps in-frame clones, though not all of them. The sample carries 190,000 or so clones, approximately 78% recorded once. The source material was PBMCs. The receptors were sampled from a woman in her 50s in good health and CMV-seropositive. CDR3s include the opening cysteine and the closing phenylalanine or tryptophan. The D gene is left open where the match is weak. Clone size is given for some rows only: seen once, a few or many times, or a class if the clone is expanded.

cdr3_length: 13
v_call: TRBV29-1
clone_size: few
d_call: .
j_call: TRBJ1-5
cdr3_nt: TGCAGCGTTGCTTCAGGGGCGAGACAGCCCCAGCATTTT
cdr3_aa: CSVASGARQPQHF

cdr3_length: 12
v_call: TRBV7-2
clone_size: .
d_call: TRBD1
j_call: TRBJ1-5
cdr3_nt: TGTGCCAGCAGCGCGGGACAGCAGCCCCAGCATTTT
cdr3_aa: CASSAGQQPQHF

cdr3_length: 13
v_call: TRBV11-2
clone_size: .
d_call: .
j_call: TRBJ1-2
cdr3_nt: TGTGCCAGCAGCTCCTACTCGGAGTATGGCTACACCTTC
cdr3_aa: CASSSYSEYGYTF

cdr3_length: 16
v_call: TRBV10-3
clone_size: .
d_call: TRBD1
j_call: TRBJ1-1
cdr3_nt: TGTGCCATCAATCGACAGGGCCGTGGGACGAACACTGAAGCTTTCTTT
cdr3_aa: CAINRQGRGTNTEAFF

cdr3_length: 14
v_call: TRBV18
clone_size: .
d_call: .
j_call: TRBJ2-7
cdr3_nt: TGTGCCAGCTCACCAGCGGGGAAAGACTACGAGCAGTACTTC
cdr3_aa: CASSPAGKDYEQYF

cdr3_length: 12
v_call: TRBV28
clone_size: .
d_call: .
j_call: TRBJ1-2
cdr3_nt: TGTGCCACCAATAGACAGGACTATGGCTACACCTTC
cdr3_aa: CATNRQDYGYTF

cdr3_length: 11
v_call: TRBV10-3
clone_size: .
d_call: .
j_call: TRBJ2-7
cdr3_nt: TGTGCCATCAGTGCCGACTACGAGCAGTACTTC
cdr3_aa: CAISADYEQYF

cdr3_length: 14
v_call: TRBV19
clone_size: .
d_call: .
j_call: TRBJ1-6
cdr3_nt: TGTGCCAGTATTGGCCCAGGATATAATTCACCCCTCCACTTT
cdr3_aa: CASIGPGYNSPLHF

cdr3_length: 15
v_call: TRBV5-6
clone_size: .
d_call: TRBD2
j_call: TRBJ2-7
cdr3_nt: TGTGCCAGCAGCGGCCCGCGGGGGGGACGCTACGAGCAGTACTTC
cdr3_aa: CASSGPRGGRYEQYF

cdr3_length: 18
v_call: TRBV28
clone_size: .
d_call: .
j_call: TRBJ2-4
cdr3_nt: TGTGCCAGCAGTTTGGCAGGGGTCGGTCCAAGGGCCAAAAACATTCAGTACTTC
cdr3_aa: CASSLAGVGPRAKNIQYF

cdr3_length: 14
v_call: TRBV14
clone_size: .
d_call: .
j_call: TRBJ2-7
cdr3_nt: TGTGCCAGCAGACGGACGGGAGCCTACTACGAGCAGTACTTC
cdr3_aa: CASRRTGAYYEQYF

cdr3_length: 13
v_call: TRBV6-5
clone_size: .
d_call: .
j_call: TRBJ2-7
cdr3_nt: TGTGCCAGCAGGCCCCCTGGACTCTACGAGCAGTACTTC
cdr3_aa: CASRPPGLYEQYF

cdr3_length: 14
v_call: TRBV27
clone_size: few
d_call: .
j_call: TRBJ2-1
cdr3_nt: TGTGCCAGCAGTTTTCAGGGAATAGGCAATGAGCAGTTCTTC
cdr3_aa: CASSFQGIGNEQFF

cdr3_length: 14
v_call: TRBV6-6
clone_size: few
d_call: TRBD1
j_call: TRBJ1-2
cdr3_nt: TGTGCCAGCAGCTTCCGCGGGACAGGGAATGGCTACACCTTC
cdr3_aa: CASSFRGTGNGYTF

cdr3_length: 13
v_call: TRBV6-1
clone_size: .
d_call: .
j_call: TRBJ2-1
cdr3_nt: TGTGCTTCAGCTAGAGGCAAATACAATGAGCAGTTCTTC
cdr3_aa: CASARGKYNEQFF

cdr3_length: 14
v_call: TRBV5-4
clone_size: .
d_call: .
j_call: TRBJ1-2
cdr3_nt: TGTGCCAGCAGCCCGACAGTGATGGGGTATGGCTACACCTTC
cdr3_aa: CASSPTVMGYGYTF

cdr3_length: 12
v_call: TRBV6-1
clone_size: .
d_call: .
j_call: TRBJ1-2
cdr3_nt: TGTGCCAGCAGTGAACTAGGCTATGGCTACACCTTC
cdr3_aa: CASSELGYGYTF

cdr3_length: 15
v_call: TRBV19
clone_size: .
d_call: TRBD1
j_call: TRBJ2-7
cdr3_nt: TGTGCCAGTAGTCTCCGTCGAGACAGGGCCTACGAGCAGTACTTC
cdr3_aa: CASSLRRDRAYEQYF

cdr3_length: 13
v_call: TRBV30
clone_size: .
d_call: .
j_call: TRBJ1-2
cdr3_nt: TGTGCCTGGAGTGACGGGAGGCACTATGGCTACACCTTC
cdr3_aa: CAWSDGRHYGYTF

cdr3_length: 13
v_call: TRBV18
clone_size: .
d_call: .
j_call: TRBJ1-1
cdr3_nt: TGTGCCAGCTCACCACCCTTAGCTACTGAAGCTTTCTTT
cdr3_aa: CASSPPLATEAFF

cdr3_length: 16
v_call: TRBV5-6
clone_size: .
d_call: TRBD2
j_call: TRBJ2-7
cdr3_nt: TGTGCCAGCAGCGCGGGACTAGCGGGGGCCACCTACGAGCAGTACTTC
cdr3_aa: CASSAGLAGATYEQYF

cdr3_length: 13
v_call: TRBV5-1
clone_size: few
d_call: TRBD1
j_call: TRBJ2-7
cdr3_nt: TGCGCCAGCAGCTCCGGGACAGACTACGAGCAGTACTTC
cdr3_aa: CASSSGTDYEQYF

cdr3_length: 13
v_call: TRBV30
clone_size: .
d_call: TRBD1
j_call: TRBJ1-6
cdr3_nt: TGTGCCTGGAACGACAGGGTGGATTCACCCCTCCACTTT
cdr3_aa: CAWNDRVDSPLHF

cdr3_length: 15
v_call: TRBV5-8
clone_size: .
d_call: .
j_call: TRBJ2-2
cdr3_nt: TGTGCCAGCAGCTTGGGAGCCAAGCACACCGGGGAGCTGTTTTTT
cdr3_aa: CASSLGAKHTGELFF

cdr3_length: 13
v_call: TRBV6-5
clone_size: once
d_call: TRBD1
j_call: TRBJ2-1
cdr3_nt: TGTGCCAGCAGCTCCGGGACAGGCCATGAGCAGTTCTTC
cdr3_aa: CASSSGTGHEQFF

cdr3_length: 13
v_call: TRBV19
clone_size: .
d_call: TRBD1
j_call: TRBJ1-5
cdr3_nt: TGTGCCAGTAGTTTCAGGGGGGCTCAGCCCCAGCATTTT
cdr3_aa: CASSFRGAQPQHF

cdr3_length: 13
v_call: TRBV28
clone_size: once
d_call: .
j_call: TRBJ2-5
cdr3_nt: TGTGCCAGCAGTTCGGGGGGCCGGGAGACCCAGTACTTC
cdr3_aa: CASSSGGRETQYF

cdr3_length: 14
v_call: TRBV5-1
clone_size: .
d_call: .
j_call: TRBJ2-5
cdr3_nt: TGCGCCAGCAGCGTAACTAGGGTCCCAGAGACCCAGTACTTC
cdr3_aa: CASSVTRVPETQYF

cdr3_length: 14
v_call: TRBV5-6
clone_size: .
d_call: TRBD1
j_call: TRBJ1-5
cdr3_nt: TGTGCCAGCAGGTACAGGGGTAGCAATCAGCCCCAGCATTTT
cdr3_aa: CASRYRGSNQPQHF

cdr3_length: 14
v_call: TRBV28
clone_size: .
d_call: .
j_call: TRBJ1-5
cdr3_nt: TGTGCCAGCAGGGGGGCGGGTGGCAATCAGCCCCAGCATTTT
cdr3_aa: CASRGAGGNQPQHF

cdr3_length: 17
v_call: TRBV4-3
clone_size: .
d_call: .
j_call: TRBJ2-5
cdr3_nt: TGCGCCAGCAGCCAAGATCCATACAGGGCTACTCAAGAGACCCAGTACTTC
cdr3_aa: CASSQDPYRATQETQYF

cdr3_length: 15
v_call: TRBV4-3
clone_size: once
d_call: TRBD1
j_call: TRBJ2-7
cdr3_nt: TGCGCCAGCAGCCAAGGGACCGGGACAGGCGGCGAGCAGTACTTC
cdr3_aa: CASSQGTGTGGEQYF

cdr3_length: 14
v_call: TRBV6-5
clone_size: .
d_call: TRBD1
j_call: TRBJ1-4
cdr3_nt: TGTGCCAGCAGTTCCCCCGGACAGGGGGGAAAACTGTTTTTT
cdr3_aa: CASSSPGQGGKLFF

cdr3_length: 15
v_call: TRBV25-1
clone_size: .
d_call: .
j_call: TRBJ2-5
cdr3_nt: TGTGCCAGCAGTGAGTCCCAGGCCTCACAAGAGACCCAGTACTTC
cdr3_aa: CASSESQASQETQYF

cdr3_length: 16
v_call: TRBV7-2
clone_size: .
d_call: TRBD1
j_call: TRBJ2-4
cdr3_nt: TGTGCCAGCAGCCCAGCACAGGGGGCGGCCAAAAACATTCAGTACTTC
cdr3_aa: CASSPAQGAAKNIQYF

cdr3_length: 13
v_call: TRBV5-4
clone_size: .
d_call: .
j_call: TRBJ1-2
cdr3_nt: TGTGCCAGCCGCGACAGAGAGGTCTATGGCTACACCTTC
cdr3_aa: CASRDREVYGYTF

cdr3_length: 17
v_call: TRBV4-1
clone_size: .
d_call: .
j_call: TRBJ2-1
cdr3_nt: TGCGCCAGCAGCCAAGTACGGGGGAGGACCTCCTACAATGAGCAGTTCTTC
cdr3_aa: CASSQVRGRTSYNEQFF

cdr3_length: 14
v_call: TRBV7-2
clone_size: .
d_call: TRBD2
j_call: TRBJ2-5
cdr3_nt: TGTGCCAGCGCCGGGACTAGCGGCGGGGAGACCCAGTACTTC
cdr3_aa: CASAGTSGGETQYF

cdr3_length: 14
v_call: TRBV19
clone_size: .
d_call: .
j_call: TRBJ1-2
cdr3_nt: TGTGCCAGTAGTATAGTTGGCTTCAACTATGGCTACACCTTC
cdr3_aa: CASSIVGFNYGYTF

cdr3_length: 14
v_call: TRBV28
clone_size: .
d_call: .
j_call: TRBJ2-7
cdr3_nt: TGTGCCAGCAGTCCCTCGGGTGGCACCTACGAGCAGTACTTC
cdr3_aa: CASSPSGGTYEQYF